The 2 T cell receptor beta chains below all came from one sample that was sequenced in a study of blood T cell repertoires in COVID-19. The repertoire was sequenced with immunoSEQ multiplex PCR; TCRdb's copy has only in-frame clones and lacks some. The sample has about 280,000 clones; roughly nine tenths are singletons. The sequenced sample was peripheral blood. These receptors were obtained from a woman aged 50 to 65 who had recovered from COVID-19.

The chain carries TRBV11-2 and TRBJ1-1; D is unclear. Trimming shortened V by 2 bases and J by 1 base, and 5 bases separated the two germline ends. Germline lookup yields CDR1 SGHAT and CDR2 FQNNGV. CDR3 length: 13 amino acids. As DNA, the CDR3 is TGTGCCAGCAGCTTACTTAAGAACACTGAAGCTTTCTTT. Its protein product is CASSLLKNTEAFF. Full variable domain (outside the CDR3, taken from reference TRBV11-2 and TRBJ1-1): EAGVAQSPRYKIIEKRQSVAFWCNPISGHATLYWYQQILGQGPKLLIQFQNNGVVDDSQLPKDRFSAERLKGVDSTLKIQPAKLEDSAVYLCASSLLKNTEAFFGQGTRLTVV.

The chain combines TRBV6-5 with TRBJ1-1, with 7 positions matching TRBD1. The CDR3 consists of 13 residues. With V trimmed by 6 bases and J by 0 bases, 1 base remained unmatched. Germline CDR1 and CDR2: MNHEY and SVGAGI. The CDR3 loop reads CASRQGLNTEAFF. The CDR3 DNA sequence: TGTGCCAGCAGACAGGGGCTGAACACTGAAGCTTTCTTT.